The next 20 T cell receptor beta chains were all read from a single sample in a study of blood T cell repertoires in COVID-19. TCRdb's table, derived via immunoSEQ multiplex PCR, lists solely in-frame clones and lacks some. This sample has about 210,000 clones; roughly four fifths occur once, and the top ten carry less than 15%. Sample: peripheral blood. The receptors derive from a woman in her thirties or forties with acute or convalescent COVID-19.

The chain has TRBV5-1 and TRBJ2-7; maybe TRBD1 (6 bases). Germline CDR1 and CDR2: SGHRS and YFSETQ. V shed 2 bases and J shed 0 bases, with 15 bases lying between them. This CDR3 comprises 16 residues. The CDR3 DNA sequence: TGCGCCAGCAGCTTCTACTCCGGGACACCCTCCTACGAGCAGTACTTC. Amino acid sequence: CASSFYSGTPSYEQYF.

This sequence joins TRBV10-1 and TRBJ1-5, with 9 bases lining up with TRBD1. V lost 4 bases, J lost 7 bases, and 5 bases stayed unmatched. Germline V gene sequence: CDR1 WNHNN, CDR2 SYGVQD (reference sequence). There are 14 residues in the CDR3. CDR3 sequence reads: CASSAGQGGQPQHF. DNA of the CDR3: TGCGCCAGCAGTGCGGGACAGGGAGGCCAGCCCCAGCATTTT.

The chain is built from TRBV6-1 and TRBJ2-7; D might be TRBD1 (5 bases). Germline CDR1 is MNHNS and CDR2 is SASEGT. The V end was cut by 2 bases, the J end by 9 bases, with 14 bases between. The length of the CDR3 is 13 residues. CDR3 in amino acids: CASSEWGTPGQYF. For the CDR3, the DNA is TGTGCCAGCAGTGAATGGGGCACCCCTGGGCAGTACTTC.

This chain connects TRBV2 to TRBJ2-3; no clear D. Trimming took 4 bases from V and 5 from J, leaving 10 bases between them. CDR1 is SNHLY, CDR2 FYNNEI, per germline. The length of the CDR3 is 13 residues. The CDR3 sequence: CASSGRNGDTQYF. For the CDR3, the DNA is TGTGCCAGCAGTGGCAGGAATGGAGATACGCAGTATTTT.

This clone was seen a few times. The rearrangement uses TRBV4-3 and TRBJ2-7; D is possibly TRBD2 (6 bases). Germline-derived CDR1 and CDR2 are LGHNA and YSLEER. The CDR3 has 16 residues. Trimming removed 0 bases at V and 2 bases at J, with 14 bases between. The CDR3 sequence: CASSQDSGEIPYEQYF. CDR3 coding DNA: TGCGCCAGCAGCCAAGATTCGGGGGAGATCCCCTACGAGCAGTACTTC.

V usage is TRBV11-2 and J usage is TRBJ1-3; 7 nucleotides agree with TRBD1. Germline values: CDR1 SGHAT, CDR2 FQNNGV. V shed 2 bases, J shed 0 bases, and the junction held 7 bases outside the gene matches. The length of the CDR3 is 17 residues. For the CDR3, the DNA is TGTGCCAGCAGCTTAACCCCCGACAGGGTCTCTGGAAACACCATATATTTT. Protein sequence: CASSLTPDRVSGNTIYF.

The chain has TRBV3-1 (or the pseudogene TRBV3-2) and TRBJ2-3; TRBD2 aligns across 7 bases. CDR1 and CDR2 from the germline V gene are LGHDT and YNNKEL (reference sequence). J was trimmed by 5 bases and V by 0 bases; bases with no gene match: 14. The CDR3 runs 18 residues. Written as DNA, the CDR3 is TGTGCCAGCAGCCAAGAGGGGTTGGGACTACCGAATTTAGATACGCAGTATTTT. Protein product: CASSQEGLGLPNLDTQYF.

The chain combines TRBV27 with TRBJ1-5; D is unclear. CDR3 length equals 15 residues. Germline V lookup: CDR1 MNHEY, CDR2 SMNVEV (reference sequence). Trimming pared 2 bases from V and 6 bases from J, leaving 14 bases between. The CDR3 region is CASSLGSRGSQPQHF. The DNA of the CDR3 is TGTGCCAGCAGTTTAGGCAGCCGAGGTTCTCAGCCCCAGCATTTT.

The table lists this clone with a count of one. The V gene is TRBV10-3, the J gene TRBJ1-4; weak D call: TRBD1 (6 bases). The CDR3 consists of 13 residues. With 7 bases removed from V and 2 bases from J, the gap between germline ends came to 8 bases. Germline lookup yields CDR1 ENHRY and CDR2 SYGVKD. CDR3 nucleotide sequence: TGTGCCATCAAGGGGGATACTAATGAAAAACTGTTTTTT. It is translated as CAIKGDTNEKLFF.

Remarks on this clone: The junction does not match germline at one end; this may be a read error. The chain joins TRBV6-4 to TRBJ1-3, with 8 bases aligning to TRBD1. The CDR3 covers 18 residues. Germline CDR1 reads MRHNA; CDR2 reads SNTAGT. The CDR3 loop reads CAGSDPTGTGLSGNTIYF. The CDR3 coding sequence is TGTGCCGGCAGTGATCCAACCGGGACAGGTCTTTCTGGAAACACCATATATTTT.

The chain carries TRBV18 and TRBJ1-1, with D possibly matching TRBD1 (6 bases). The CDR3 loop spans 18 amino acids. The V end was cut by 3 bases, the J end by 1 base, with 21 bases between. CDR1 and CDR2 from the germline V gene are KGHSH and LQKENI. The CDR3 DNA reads TGTGCCAGCTCACCGATTGCCGGACAGATTAACTCGAACACTGAAGCTTTCTTT. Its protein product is CASSPIAGQINSNTEAFF.

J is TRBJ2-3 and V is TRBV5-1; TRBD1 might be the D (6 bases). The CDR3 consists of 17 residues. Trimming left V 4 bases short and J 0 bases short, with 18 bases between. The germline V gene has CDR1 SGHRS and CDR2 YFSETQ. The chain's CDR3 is CASSPDGTSASTDTQYF. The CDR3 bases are TGCGCCAGCAGCCCGGACGGGACATCGGCTAGCACAGATACGCAGTATTTT.

The CDR3 sequence is CASSPRSGYGYTF. CDR3 nucleotides: TGTGCCAGCAGCCCCAGGTCTGGTTATGGCTACACCTTC. The genes are TRBV4-2 and TRBJ1-2; D unresolved. In germline, CDR1 is LGHNA, CDR2 YNFKEQ. CDR3 length: 13 amino acids. Trimming pared 4 bases from V and 5 bases from J, leaving 11 bases between.

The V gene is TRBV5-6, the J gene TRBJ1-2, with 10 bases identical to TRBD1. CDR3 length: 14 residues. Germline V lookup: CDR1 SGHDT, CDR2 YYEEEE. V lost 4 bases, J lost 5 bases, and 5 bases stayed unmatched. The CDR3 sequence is CASSLDRGRYGYTF. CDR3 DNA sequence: TGTGCCAGCAGCCTCGACAGGGGGCGGTATGGCTACACCTTC.

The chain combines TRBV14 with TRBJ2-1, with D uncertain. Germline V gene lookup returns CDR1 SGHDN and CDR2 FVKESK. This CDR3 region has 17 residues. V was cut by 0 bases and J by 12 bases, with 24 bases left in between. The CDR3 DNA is TGTGCCAGCAGCCAAGATGAACTCGAGAGGAGAGGTAGAGGGCAGTTCTTC. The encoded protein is CASSQDELERRGRGQFF.

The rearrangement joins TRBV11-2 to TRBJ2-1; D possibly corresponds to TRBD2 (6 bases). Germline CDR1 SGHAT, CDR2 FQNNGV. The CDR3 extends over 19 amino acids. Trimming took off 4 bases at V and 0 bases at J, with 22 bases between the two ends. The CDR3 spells CASSSSWARRGSSYNEQFF. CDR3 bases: TGTGCCAGCAGCTCGAGTTGGGCCCGTCGGGGGAGCTCCTACAATGAGCAGTTCTTC. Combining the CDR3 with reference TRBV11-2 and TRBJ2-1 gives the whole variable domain EAGVAQSPRYKIIEKRQSVAFWCNPISGHATLYWYQQILGQGPKLLIQFQNNGVVDDSQLPKDRFSAERLKGVDSTLKIQPAKLEDSAVYLCASSSSWARRGSSYNEQFFGPGTRLTVL.

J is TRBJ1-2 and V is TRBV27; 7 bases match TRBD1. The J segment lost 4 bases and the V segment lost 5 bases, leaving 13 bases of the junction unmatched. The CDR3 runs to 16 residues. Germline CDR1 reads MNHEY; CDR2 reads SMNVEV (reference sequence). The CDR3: CASSRYNTEGAYGYTF. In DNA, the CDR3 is TGTGCCAGCAGTCGATACAATACGGAGGGGGCCTATGGCTACACCTTC.

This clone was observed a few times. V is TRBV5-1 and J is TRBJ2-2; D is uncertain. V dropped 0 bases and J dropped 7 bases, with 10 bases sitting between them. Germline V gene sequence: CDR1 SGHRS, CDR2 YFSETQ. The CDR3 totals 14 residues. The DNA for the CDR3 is TGCGCCAGCAGCTTGGATCCCTCGAGCGGGGAGCTGTTTTTT. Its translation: CASSLDPSSGELFF.

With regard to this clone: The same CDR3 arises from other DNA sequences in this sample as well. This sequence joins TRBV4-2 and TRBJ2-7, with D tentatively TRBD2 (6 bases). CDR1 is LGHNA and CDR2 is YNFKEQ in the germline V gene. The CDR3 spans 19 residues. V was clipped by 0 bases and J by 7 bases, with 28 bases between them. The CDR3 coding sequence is TGTGCCAGCAGCCAAGAATGGGGAGGCCCTGGGGCCGCGGCGGTAGAGCAGTACTTC. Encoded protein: CASSQEWGGPGAAAVEQYF.

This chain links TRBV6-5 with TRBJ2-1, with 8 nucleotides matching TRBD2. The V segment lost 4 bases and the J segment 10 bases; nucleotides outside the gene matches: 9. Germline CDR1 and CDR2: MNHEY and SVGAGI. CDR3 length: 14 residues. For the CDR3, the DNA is TGTGCCAGCAGTTCTGGGACTAGTCTGAGCGAGCAGTTCTTC. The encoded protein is CASSSGTSLSEQFF.